This T cell receptor beta chain came from a study of CD8 T cells in Susac syndrome. The overall study: Within the group of sequenced Susac syndrome patients, over 5 had active disease and about 8 were in remission. Findings and limits, study-wide: The CD4+ T cell repertoires that were profiled in Susac syndrome showed no clonal expansion. The number of individuals included in the study's TCR sequencing and HLA analysis was acknowledged as relatively small.

Reverse transcription of 0.5 to 1 ug RNA was performed with random hexamers. Across 54 Vbeta and 13 Jbeta, immunoSEQ multiplex PCR amplified TCR beta CDR3. TCRdb analysed the immunoSEQ multiplex PCR reads with MiXCR anew, one entry per CDR3 protein. The data hold more than 110,000 distinct CDR3 sequences, with around 95% observed a single time. CDR1 and CDR2 from the germline V gene are SGHRS and YFSETQ. This CDR3 spans 14 amino acids. Trimming removed 2 bases at V and 10 bases at J, with 18 bases between. Concerning this clonotype itself: Its antigen is not identified.

The origin of this receptor is a human donor with Susac syndrome. The specimen was CD4+ T cells from PBMCs. The gene calls are TRBV5-1 and TRBJ1-1; D might be TRBD1 (6 bases). CDR3 sequence: CASSFDPGAGRAFF. DNA for the CDR3: TGCGCCAGCAGCTTCGACCCGGGGGCCGGTAGAGCTTTCTTT. Using reference TRBV5-1 and TRBJ1-1 for the parts outside the CDR3, the full variable domain is KAGVTQTPRYLIKTRGQQVTLSCSPISGHRSVSWYQQTPGQGLQFLFEYFSETQRNKGNFPGRFSGRQFSNSRSEMNVSTLELGDSALYLCASSFDPGAGRAFFGQGTRLTVV.